This TCR beta chain was identified in a study of blood T cell repertoires in COVID-19. The overall study: Whether acute or convalescent, the COVID-19 samples came from the United States, Italy and Spain. Sources were T cells, B-cell-depleted T cells, or PBMCs; the material itself was cDNA or gDNA.

Only in-frame clones appear in the TCRdb table, and some are missing; sequencing was by immunoSEQ multiplex PCR. The table records about 93,000 clones, around four fifths of them present only once. Trimming cost V 1 base and J 2 bases, with 4 bases left between them. The CDR3 contains 13 residues. CDR1 LGHNT and CDR2 FRNRAP come from the germline V gene. This clone was detected only a few times. Sequences were obtained from peripheral blood. V and J are TRBV12-5 and TRBJ2-3; D ambiguous. The TCR comes from a human donor in a cohort sampled during active COVID-19. CDR3 nucleotides: TGTGCTAGTGGTTTGGACTTCACAGATACGCAGTATTTT. Its translation is CASGLDFTDTQYF.